The 26 T cell receptor beta chains below were found in one sample sequenced in a study of blood T cells in healthy people across ages. Together with a sample-barcoded 5' primer, a J-beta primer mix was included in a second PCR lasting about 7 to 12 cycles. TCRdb reanalysed the 5' RACE reads using MiXCR and keeps one entry per CDR3 protein. This table has 1.5 million to 2 million distinct CDR3 sequences, 28% appearing once. The sequencing input was blood. These receptors came from a woman in her twenties or thirties in good health.

V usage is TRBV5-1 and J usage is TRBJ2-3; D may be TRBD1 (6 bases). Germline loops: CDR1 SGHRS, CDR2 YFSETQ. Trimming removed 1 base from V and 2 bases from J, with 14 bases in between. The CDR3 extends over 16 amino acids. For the CDR3, the DNA is TGCGCCAGCAGCTTGAGGTGGGACAATATCACAGATACGCAGTATTTT. It codes for CASSLRWDNITDTQYF.

The chain has TRBV29-1 and TRBJ1-2, with a weak D call TRBD1 (5 bases). V was cut by 5 bases and J by 8 bases, with 12 bases left in between. Germline assignment: CDR1 SQVTM and CDR2 ANQGSEA. The CDR3 is made up of 11 amino acids. Here the CDR3 reads CSVSGTEGYTF. DNA for the CDR3: TGCAGCGTTTCCGGGACGGAAGGCTACACCTTC.

Regarding this clonotype: A much larger clone lies one base from this, so it may be a read error. V gene TRBV29-1 combines with J gene TRBJ2-1, with TRBD2 as a possible D gene (7 bases). Trimming took 6 bases from V and 13 from J, leaving 22 bases between them. Germline V gene sequence: CDR1 SQVTM, CDR2 ANQGSEA. The CDR3 totals 13 residues. DNA of the CDR3: TGCAGCGTCCTGGGGGGGCGCCAGGAGACCCAGTTCTTC. Its translation: CSVLGGRQETQFF.

The chain uses TRBV28 and TRBJ1-5; TRBD1 agrees at 7 bases. Germline lookup yields CDR1 MDHEN and CDR2 SYDVKM. Germline trimming cut 6 bases from V and 5 bases from J; bases unmatched to any gene: 4. The CDR3 runs 13 residues. The CDR3 DNA follows: TGTGCCAGCAGGGGACAGACTTATCAGCCCCAGCATTTT. This codes for CASRGQTYQPQHF.

The chain uses TRBV12-5 and TRBJ1-3, with D unresolved. Per germline, CDR1 LGHNT and CDR2 FRNRAP. Trimming left V 0 bases short and J 0 bases short, with 9 bases between. CDR3 length: 16 amino acids. This CDR3 reads CASGLVGGYSGNTIYF. The CDR3 DNA reads as TGTGCTAGTGGTTTGGTAGGAGGGTACTCTGGAAACACCATATATTTT.

The chain joins TRBV6-2 or TRBV6-3 to TRBJ2-6, with 10 bases matching TRBD1. V dropped 6 bases and J dropped 4; count of bases not matched to a gene: 6. The CDR3 loop spans 16 amino acids. The germline V gene encodes CDR1 MNHEY and CDR2 SVGEGT. CDR3 sequence (DNA): TGTGCCAGCAGATCGGACAGGGGGGCCGGGGCCAACGTCCTGACTTTC. Protein product: CASRSDRGAGANVLTF.

J is TRBJ2-7 and V is TRBV28; 13 nucleotides agree with TRBD2. This CDR3 spans 16 amino acids. CDR1 and CDR2 (germline): MDHEN, SYDVKM. The J segment lost 2 bases and the V segment lost 8 bases, leaving 9 bases of the junction unmatched. CDR3 bases: TGTGCCAGCGGTTCACCGGGACTAGCGGGGACCTACGAGCAGTACTTC. The encoded protein is CASGSPGLAGTYEQYF.

Only a few counts were recorded for this clonotype. The rearrangement joins TRBV7-2 to TRBJ1-2; TRBD1 matches at 7 bases. The length of the CDR3 is 15 residues. In germline, CDR1 is SGHTA, CDR2 FQGNSA. With V trimmed by 1 base and J by 7 bases, 9 bases remained unmatched. The CDR3 protein is CASSLDTAGGSGYTF. The CDR3 DNA follows: TGTGCCAGCAGCTTAGACACTGCAGGGGGAAGTGGCTACACCTTC.

The table lists this clonotype with many counts. The V gene is TRBV10-3, the J gene TRBJ2-7, with 8 bases fitting TRBD2. The CDR3 length is 16 residues. The germline CDR1 and CDR2 sequences are ENHRY and SYGVKD. Germline trimming cut 0 bases from V and 2 bases from J; bases unmatched to any gene: 6. The CDR3 loop is CAISESGVSGTYEQYF. CDR3 nucleotides: TGTGCCATCAGTGAGTCGGGTGTTAGCGGGACCTACGAGCAGTACTTC.

This clonotype was seen only a few times. This chain uses TRBV5-1 with TRBJ1-2, with TRBD1 matching 11 bases. Germline V gene data show CDR1 as SGHRS and CDR2 as YFSETQ. V shed 4 bases, J shed 7 bases, and the junction held 3 bases outside the gene matches. There are 13 residues in the CDR3. The CDR3 nucleotides read TGCGCCAGCAGCGAAGGACAGGGGGCTGGCTACACCTTC. Its protein is CASSEGQGAGYTF.

Only a few counts were recorded for this clonotype. The chain combines TRBV7-3 with TRBJ2-7, with 9 nucleotides matching TRBD2. The CDR3 has 14 residues. In germline, CDR1 is SGHTA, CDR2 FQGTGA. V lost 1 base and J lost 7; bases outside the gene matches: 5. CDR3 DNA: TGTGCCAGCAGCTTAAGCGGGGGGGCGAGAGAGCAGTACTTC. Translation gives CASSLSGGAREQYF.

In the case of this clonotype: A much larger clone lies a single base off, so this may be a read error. This chain links TRBV7-3 with TRBJ2-1; the match to TRBD2 covers 7 bases. CDR1 and CDR2 (germline): SGHTA, FQGTGA. The CDR3 length is 17 residues. CDR3 sequence reads: CASSLIRWGGLYNGQFF. In DNA form, the CDR3 reads TGTGCCAGCAGCTTAATTCGGTGGGGGGGTTTGTACAATGGGCAGTTCTTC. Combining the CDR3 with reference TRBV7-3 and TRBJ2-1 gives the whole variable domain GAGVSQTPSNKVTEKGKYVELRCDPISGHTALYWYRQSLGQGPEFLIYFQGTGAADDSGLPNDRFFAVRPEGSVSTLKIQRTERGDSAVYLCASSLIRWGGLYNGQFFGPGTRLTVL.

The V and J genes are TRBV6-6 and TRBJ1-1; no definite D call. The V end was cut by 4 bases, the J end by 1 base, with 10 bases between. The CDR3 has 14 amino acids. Germline CDR1 MNHNY, CDR2 SVGAGI (reference sequence). CDR3 protein: CASSSISGNTEAFF. CDR3 DNA sequence: TGTGCCAGCAGTTCCATCTCCGGGAACACTGAAGCTTTCTTT.

The genes are TRBV29-1 and TRBJ2-3, with D possibly matching TRBD1 (6 bases). Germline CDR1 and CDR2: SQVTM and ANQGSEA. The CDR3 is made up of 14 amino acids. V was shortened by 7 bases and J by 3 bases, with 17 bases between the two germline ends. CDR3 residues: CSGVGGTGTDTQYF. As DNA, the CDR3 is TGCAGCGGTGTAGGGGGAACGGGGACAGATACGCAGTATTTT.

The table lists this clonotype with many counts. This chain joins TRBV28 and TRBJ1-4, with D tentatively TRBD1 (5 bases). Deletions cut 6 bases from V and 4 bases from J, with 9 bases between. CDR1 is MDHEN and CDR2 is SYDVKM in the germline V gene. The CDR3 contains 13 residues. Written as DNA, the CDR3 is TGTGCCAGCAGCGGGGGTTTTAATGAAAAACTGTTTTTT. Protein sequence: CASSGGFNEKLFF.

This clonotype has ten or more counts. The V and J genes are TRBV7-9 and TRBJ2-5; 7 bases match TRBD1. CDR3 length equals 12 residues. V gave up 5 bases and J gave up 5 bases; unmatched junction bases: 2. The germline V gene has CDR1 SEHNR and CDR2 FQNEAQ (reference sequence). In nucleotides, the CDR3 is TGTGCCAGCAGCGACAGGGTCGAGACCCAGTACTTC. Protein product: CASSDRVETQYF.

This chain links TRBV20-1 with TRBJ1-1, with D possibly being TRBD1 (5 bases). Deletions cut 3 bases from V and 8 bases from J, with 10 bases between. The germline V gene encodes CDR1 DFQATT and CDR2 SNEGSKA (reference sequence). The CDR3 sequence is 11 residues long. CDR3 nucleotide sequence: TGCAGTGCTAGGGGGCAGGTCGAAGCTTTCTTT. It is translated as CSARGQVEAFF.

V gene TRBV7-2 combines with J gene TRBJ2-1, with 8 bases aligning to TRBD2. The trim removed 3 bases at V and 7 bases at J, leaving 11 bases unmatched. Germline CDR1 is SGHTA and CDR2 is FQGNSA. CDR3 length: 16 residues. CDR3 bases: TGTGCCAGCAGCTTGGTTGGGACTAGGGGGACGAATGAGCAGTTCTTC. Translating it yields CASSLVGTRGTNEQFF.

The J gene is TRBJ1-1, the V gene TRBV20-1; D might be TRBD1 (5 bases). Germline-derived CDR1 and CDR2 are DFQATT and SNEGSKA (reference sequence). V lost 4 bases and J 6 bases, leaving 18 bases between the germline ends. CDR3 length: 14 residues. CDR3 sequence (DNA): TGCAGTGCTAATCCGGGACCCCAGGGCGCTGAAGCTTTCTTT. Its translation: CSANPGPQGAEAFF.

This sequence joins TRBV1 and TRBJ1-5; the table calls TRBD1, which could not be checked here. TRBV1 is a pseudogene segment. The CDR3 loop spans 17 amino acids. This CDR3 is CTSSPGQGRGVNQPQHF. CDR3 nucleotide sequence: TGCACCAGCAGCCCCGGACAGGGGCGGGGGGTCAATCAGCCCCAGCATTTT.

With regard to this clonotype: At one boundary the junction diverges from the germline segment, which might be a read error. This rearrangement joins TRBV12-5 to TRBJ2-3, with a weak D call TRBD1 (5 bases). CDR3 size: 16 residues. The germline V gene encodes CDR1 LGHNT and CDR2 FRNRAP. The CDR3 is CASGSPANRFTDAQYF. The CDR3 DNA follows: TGTGCTAGTGGTTCCCCAGCGAACAGGTTCACAGATGCGCAGTATTTT. The variable domain in full, completed from reference TRBV12-5 and TRBJ2-3, reads DARVTQTPRHKVTEMGQEVTMRCQPILGHNTVFWYRQTMMQGLELLAYFRNRAPLDDSGMPKDRFSAEMPDATLATLKIQPSEPRDSAVYFCASGSPANRFTDAQYFGPGTRLTVL.

This sequence joins TRBV28 and TRBJ2-7; D is undetermined. The CDR3 spans 13 residues. Trimming cost V 4 bases and J 0 bases, with 7 bases left between them. CDR1 and CDR2 from the germline V gene are MDHEN and SYDVKM. The DNA of the CDR3 is TGTGCCAGCAGTTATACCAGCTCCTACGAGCAGTACTTC. This gives the protein CASSYTSSYEQYF.

A word on this clonotype: This sequence may be a read error, since a much larger clone differs from it by one base. The missing conserved phenylalanine or tryptophan at the end of this CDR3 makes a read error likely. The chain combines TRBV29-1 with TRBJ2-7; TRBD2 matches at 9 bases. The germline V gene encodes CDR1 SQVTM and CDR2 ANQGSEA. V lost 4 bases and J lost 2; bases outside the gene matches: 6. CDR3 length: 14 residues. This CDR3 is CSVGYSGRTYEQYL. Here the CDR3 DNA reads TGCAGCGTTGGCTACAGCGGGAGGACCTACGAGCAGTACCTC.

This clonotype was recorded a few times. V is TRBV7-2 and J is TRBJ1-6; D may be TRBD1 (6 bases). Germline V gives CDR1 SGHTA, CDR2 FQGNSA. The CDR3 length is 16 residues. V was shortened by 3 bases and J by 7 bases, with 16 bases between the two germline ends. The CDR3 loop reads CASSFAPGTRNSPLHF. The CDR3 DNA follows: TGTGCCAGCAGCTTCGCTCCCGGGACAAGGAATTCACCCCTCCACTTT.

The chain couples TRBV7-2 to TRBJ2-3; 9 bases align to TRBD2. V shed 1 base, J shed 6 bases, and the junction held 11 bases outside the gene matches. The CDR3 contains 17 residues. Germline CDR1 and CDR2: SGHTA and FQGNSA. The CDR3 is CASSLVASGGRRDTQYF. DNA of the CDR3: TGTGCCAGCAGCTTAGTAGCCAGCGGGGGGAGGAGGGATACGCAGTATTTT.

The rearrangement joins TRBV5-4 to TRBJ2-1, with D possibly being TRBD1 (5 bases). CDR1 SGHNT and CDR2 YYREEE come from the germline V gene (reference sequence). V was clipped by 1 base and J by 15 bases, with 17 bases between them. This CDR3 has 13 amino acids. CDR3 DNA sequence: TGTGCCAGCAGCTTGTCGTGGCAGGGCGAGGCGTTCTTC. Residues: CASSLSWQGEAFF.